This T cell receptor (beta chain) emerged from a study of T-cell memory formation after mild COVID-19. Study-wide context: Most TCR clusters belonged to a single donor.

TCRalpha and TCRbeta libraries used 5'RACE with constant-segment primers and UMIs. One entry per CDR3 protein results from TCRdb running MiXCR on the 5' RACE reads. The sample carries about 160,000 distinct CDR3 sequences, 30% to 35% recorded once. This clonotype was seen more than once but under ten times. Its antigen is currently unknown. The CDR3 length is 13 residues. Germline CDR1 reads LNHDA; CDR2 reads SQIVND (reference sequence). The ends lost 10 bases at V and 3 bases at J; junction bases unmatched: 9. General study results and limits: Some SARS-CoV-2-responding clones were already detected in memory before infection. Clones that contracted clustered mainly in CM and EM if CD4+ and in EMRA if CD8+.

Sequencing used PBMCs or a T cell subset sorted from them (not recorded which). The clonotype was recovered from an adult woman who had mild COVID-19 (a few samples of this study predate the infection). Cell type and time point are not known. The chain couples TRBV19 to TRBJ2-7; 7 bases are shared with TRBD1. CDR3 in amino acids: CATSEGQYYEQYF. The CDR3, as DNA: TGTGCCACCTCCGAGGGACAGTACTACGAGCAGTACTTC.